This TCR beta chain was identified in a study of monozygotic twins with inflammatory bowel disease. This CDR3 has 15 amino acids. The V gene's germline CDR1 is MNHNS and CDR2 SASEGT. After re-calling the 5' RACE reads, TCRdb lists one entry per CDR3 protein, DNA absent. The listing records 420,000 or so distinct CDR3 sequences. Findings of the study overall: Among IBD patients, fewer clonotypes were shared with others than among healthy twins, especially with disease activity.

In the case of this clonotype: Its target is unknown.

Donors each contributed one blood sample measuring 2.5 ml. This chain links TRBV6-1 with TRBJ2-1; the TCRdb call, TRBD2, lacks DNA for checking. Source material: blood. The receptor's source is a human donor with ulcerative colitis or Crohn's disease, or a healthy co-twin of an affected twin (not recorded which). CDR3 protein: CASRESGRALSGQFF.